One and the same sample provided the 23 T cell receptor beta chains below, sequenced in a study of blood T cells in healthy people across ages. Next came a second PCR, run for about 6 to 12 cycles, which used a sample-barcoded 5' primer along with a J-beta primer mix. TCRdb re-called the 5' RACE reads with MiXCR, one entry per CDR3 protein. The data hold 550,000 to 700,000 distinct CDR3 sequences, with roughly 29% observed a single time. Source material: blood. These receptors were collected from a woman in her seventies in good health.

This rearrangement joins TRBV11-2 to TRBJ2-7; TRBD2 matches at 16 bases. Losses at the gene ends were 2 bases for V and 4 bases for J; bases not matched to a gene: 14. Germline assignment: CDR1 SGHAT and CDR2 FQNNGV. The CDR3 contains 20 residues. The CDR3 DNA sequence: TGTGCCAGCAGCTTATTCTCTTCCCCGGGACTAGCGGGGGGGCCTTACGAGCAGTACTTC. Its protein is CASSLFSSPGLAGGPYEQYF.

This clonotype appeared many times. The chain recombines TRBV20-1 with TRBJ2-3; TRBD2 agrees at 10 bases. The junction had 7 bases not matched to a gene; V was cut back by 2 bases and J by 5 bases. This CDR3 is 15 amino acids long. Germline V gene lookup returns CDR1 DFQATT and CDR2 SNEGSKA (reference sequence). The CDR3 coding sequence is TGCAGTGCTAGACTAGCGGGGGCCCTGGTAGATACGCAGTATTTT. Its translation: CSARLAGALVDTQYF.

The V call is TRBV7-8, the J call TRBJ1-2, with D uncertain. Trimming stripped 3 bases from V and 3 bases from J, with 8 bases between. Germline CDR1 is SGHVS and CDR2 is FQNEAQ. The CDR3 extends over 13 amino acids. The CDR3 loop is CASSFGYYYGYTF. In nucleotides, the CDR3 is TGTGCCAGCAGCTTCGGCTACTACTATGGCTACACCTTC.

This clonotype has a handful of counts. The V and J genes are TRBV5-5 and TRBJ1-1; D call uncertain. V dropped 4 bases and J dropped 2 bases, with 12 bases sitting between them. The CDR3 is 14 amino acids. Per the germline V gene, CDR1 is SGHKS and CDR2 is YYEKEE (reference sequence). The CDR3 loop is CASSPVWGNTEAFF. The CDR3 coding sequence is TGTGCCAGCAGCCCGGTCTGGGGTAACACTGAAGCTTTCTTT.

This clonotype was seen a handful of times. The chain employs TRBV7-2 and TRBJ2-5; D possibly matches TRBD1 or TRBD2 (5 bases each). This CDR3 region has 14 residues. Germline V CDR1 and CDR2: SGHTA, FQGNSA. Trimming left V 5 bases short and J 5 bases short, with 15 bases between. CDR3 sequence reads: CASSPVGALETQYF. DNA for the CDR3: TGTGCCAGCAGCCCAGTCGGGGCCCTGGAGACCCAGTACTTC.

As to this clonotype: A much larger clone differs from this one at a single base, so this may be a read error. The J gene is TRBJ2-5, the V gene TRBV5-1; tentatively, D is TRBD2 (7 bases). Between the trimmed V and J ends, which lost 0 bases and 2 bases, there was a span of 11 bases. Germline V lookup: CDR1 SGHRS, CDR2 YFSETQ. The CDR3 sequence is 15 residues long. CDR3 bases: TGCGCCAGCAGCTTGGGTCGGGGGGCACAAGAGACCCAGTACTTC. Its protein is CASSLGRGAQETQYF.

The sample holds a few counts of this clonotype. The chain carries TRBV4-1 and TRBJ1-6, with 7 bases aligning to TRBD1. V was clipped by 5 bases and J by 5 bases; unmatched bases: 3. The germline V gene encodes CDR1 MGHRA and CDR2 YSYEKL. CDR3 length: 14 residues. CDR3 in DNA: TGCGCCAGCAGCACGACAGGGAATAATTCACCCCTCCACTTT. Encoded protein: CASSTTGNNSPLHF.

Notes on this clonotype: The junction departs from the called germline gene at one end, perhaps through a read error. CDR3 sequence (DNA): TGTGCTAGCAGCGCGGGGACAGGGAAAAAACTGTTTTTT. Protein: CASSAGTGKKLFF. This chain uses TRBV7-7 with TRBJ1-4; TRBD1 matches 9 bases. This CDR3 spans 13 amino acids. Germline V gene sequence: CDR1 SSHAT, CDR2 FNYEAQ (reference sequence).

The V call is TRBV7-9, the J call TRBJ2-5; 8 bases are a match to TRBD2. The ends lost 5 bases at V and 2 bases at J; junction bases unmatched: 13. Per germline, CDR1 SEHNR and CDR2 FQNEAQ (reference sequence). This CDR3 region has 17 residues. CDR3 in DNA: TGTGCCAGCAGCCCCCGTAGGTTAGCGGGGTTACAAGAGACCCAGTACTTC. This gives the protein CASSPRRLAGLQETQYF.

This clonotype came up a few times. The CDR3 nucleotides are TGTGCCAAGACAGGGCCCAAGGGAAGGTCACCCCTCCACTTT. Amino acid sequence: CAKTGPKGRSPLHF. This chain connects TRBV10-3 to TRBJ1-6, with 7 bases aligning to TRBD1. Unmatched junction bases numbered 13, after V lost 10 bases and J lost 10 bases. The CDR3 has 14 residues. CDR1 is ENHRY, CDR2 SYGVKD, per germline.

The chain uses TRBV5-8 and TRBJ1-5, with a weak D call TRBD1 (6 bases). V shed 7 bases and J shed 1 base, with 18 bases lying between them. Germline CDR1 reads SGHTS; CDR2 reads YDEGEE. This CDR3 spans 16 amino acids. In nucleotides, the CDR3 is TGTGCCAGCCTCCCTTCCAGGGGAGTAAGCAATCAGCCCCAGCATTTT. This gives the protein CASLPSRGVSNQPQHF.

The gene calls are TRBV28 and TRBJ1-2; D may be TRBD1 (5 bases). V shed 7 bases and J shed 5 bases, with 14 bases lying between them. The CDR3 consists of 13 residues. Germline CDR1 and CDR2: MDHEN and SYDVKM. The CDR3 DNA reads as TGTGCCAGCACCCCTGGACAAGAGTATGGCTACACCTTC. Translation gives CASTPGQEYGYTF.

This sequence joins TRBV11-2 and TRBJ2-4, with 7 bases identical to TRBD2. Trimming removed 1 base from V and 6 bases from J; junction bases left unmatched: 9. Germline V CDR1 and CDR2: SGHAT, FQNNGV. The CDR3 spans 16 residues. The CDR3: CASSLVSGNDGNIQYF. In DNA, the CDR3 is TGTGCCAGCAGCTTAGTGAGCGGGAACGACGGAAACATTCAGTACTTC.

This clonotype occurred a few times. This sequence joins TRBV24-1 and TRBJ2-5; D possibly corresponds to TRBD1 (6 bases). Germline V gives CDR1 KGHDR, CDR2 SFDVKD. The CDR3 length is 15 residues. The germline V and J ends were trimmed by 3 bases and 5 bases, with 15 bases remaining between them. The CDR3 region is CATSDATGPGETQYF. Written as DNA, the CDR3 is TGTGCCACCAGTGATGCGACAGGACCTGGGGAGACCCAGTACTTC.

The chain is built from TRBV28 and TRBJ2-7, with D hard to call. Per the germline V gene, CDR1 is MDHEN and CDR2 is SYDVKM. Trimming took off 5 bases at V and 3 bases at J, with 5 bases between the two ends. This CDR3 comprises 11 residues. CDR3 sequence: CASSTVYEQYF. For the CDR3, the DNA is TGTGCCAGCAGTACCGTCTACGAGCAGTACTTC.

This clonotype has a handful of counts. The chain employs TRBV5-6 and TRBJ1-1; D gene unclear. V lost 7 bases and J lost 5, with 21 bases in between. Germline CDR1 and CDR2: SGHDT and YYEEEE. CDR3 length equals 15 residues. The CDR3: CASRPINRVGTEAFF. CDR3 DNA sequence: TGTGCCAGCCGACCTATAAACCGCGTAGGGACTGAAGCTTTCTTT. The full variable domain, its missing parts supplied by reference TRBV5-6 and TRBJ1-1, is DAGVTQSPTHLIKTRGQQVTLRCSPKSGHDTVSWYQQALGQGPQFIFQYYEEEERQRGNFPDRFSGHQFPNYSSELNVNALLLGDSALYLCASRPINRVGTEAFFGQGTRLTVV.

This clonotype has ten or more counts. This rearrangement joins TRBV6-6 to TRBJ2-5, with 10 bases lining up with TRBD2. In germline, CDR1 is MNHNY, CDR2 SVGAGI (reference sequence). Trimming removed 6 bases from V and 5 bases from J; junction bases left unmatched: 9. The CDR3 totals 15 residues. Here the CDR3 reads CASREGTSERETQYF. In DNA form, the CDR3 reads TGTGCCAGCAGGGAAGGGACTAGCGAAAGGGAGACCCAGTACTTC.

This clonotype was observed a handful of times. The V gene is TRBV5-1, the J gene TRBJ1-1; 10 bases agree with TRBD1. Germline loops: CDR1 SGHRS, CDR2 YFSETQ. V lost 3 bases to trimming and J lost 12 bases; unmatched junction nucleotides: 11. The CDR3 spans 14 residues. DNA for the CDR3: TGCGCCAGCAGCTCCGTCCCCGGGACAGGGGTGTCTTTCTTT. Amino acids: CASSSVPGTGVSFF.

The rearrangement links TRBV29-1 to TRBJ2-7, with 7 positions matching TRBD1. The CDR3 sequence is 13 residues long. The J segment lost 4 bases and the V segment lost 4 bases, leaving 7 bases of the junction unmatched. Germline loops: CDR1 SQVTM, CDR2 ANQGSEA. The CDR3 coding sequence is TGCAGCGTTGGGACAGGCTACCCTTACGAGCAGTACTTC. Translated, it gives CSVGTGYPYEQYF.

The CDR3 sequence: CASSQQTGGNTIYF. In DNA, the CDR3 is TGCGCCAGCAGCCAGCAGACAGGAGGAAACACCATATATTTT. The V call is TRBV4-1, the J call TRBJ1-3; D may be TRBD1 (6 bases). Germline V gene sequence: CDR1 MGHRA, CDR2 YSYEKL. This CDR3 has 14 amino acids. With 3 bases removed from V and 4 bases from J, the gap between germline ends came to 10 bases.

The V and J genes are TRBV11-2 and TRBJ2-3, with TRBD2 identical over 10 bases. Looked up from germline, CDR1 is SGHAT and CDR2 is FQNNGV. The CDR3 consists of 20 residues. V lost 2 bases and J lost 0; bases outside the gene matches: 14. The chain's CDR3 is CASSLRVRIAGGRSTDTQYF. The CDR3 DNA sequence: TGTGCCAGCAGCTTACGGGTCAGAATAGCGGGGGGCCGGAGCACAGATACGCAGTATTTT.

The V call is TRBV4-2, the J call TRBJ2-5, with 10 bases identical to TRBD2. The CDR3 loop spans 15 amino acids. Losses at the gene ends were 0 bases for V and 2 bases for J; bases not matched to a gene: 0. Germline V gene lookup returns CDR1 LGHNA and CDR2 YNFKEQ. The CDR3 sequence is CASSQELAGQETQYF. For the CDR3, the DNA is TGTGCCAGCAGCCAAGAACTAGCGGGGCAAGAGACCCAGTACTTC.

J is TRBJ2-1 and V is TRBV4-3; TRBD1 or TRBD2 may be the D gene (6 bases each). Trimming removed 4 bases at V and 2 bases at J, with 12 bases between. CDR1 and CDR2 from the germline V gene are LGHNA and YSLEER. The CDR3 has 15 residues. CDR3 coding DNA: TGCGCCAGCAGCCGAGAGGGGGGTGCCTACAATGAGCAGTTCTTC. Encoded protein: CASSREGGAYNEQFF.